The 25 T cell receptor beta chains reported below all come from one sample, sequenced in a study of blood T cell repertoires in COVID-19. Method: immunoSEQ multiplex PCR; TCRdb's copy keeps in-frame clones and lacks some. The sample lists 150,000 to 200,000 clones, approximately 86% occurring once. The specimen was PBMCs or T cells enriched from blood (not recorded which). The receptor source for this set is a woman aged 55-69 years with acute COVID-19.

The chain uses TRBV19 and TRBJ1-3; TRBD1 matches at 7 bases. This CDR3 comprises 15 residues. Germline V lookup: CDR1 LNHDA, CDR2 SQIVND (reference sequence). V was pared by 9 bases and J by 0 bases, with 8 bases of the junction left unmatched. This CDR3 reads CASRQGRDSGNTIYF. For the CDR3, the DNA is TGTGCCAGCCGACAGGGACGAGACTCTGGAAACACCATATATTTT.

The chain links TRBV12-3 or TRBV12-4 to TRBJ2-7, with D possibly TRBD2 on 6 matching bases. V lost 8 bases, J lost 1 base, and 12 bases lay in between. This CDR3 contains 13 residues. The CDR3 loop is CASLRDSSYEQYF. The CDR3 region has the DNA TGTGCCAGCCTCCGGGACTCGTCCTACGAGCAGTACTTC.

The J gene is TRBJ1-5, the V gene TRBV28, with 8 bases matching TRBD1. Germline assignment: CDR1 MDHEN and CDR2 SYDVKM. Trimming took 6 bases from V and 4 from J; bases not matched to a gene: 5. The CDR3 contains 14 residues. CDR3 sequence (DNA): TGTGCCAGCAGGGGGACAGGCATAAATCAGCCCCAGCATTTT. It is translated as CASRGTGINQPQHF. Combining the CDR3 with reference TRBV28 and TRBJ1-5 gives the whole variable domain DVKVTQSSRYLVKRTGEKVFLECVQDMDHENMFWYRQDPGLGLRLIYFSYDVKMKEKGDIPEGYSVSREKKERFSLILESASTNQTSMYLCASRGTGINQPQHFGDGTRLSIL.

The chain joins TRBV3-1 (or the pseudogene TRBV3-2) to TRBJ1-3; a weak D match, TRBD1 (5 bases). V shed 6 bases and J shed 1 base, with 19 bases lying between them. The length of the CDR3 is 17 residues. The germline V gene has CDR1 LGHDT and CDR2 YNNKEL (reference sequence). The CDR3 sequence: CASSPRPPGTSGNTIYF. The CDR3, as DNA: TGTGCCAGCAGTCCAAGACCCCCAGGGACTTCTGGAAACACCATATATTTT.

V and J are TRBV6-5 and TRBJ2-3; D possibly corresponds to TRBD2 (6 bases). Between the trimmed V and J ends, which lost 7 bases and 6 bases, there was a span of 17 bases. Looked up from germline, CDR1 is MNHEY and CDR2 is SVGAGI. There are 14 residues in the CDR3. CDR3 protein: CASTRDFSGDTQYF. CDR3 DNA: TGTGCCAGCACCCGGGACTTCTCTGGGGATACGCAGTATTTT.

V and J are TRBV4-1 and TRBJ1-2, with TRBD1 identical over 7 bases. With 4 bases clipped from V and 4 bases from J, the junction kept 9 bases outside the gene matches. CDR3 length: 15 amino acids. Germline V CDR1 and CDR2: MGHRA, YSYEKL. CDR3 DNA sequence: TGCGCCAGCAGCCCCTCGACAGGGAGGACCTATGGCTACACCTTC. This sequence encodes CASSPSTGRTYGYTF.

V gene TRBV4-3 combines with J gene TRBJ2-2, with 7 bases aligning to TRBD2. CDR1 is LGHNA, CDR2 YSLEER, per germline. V lost 1 base and J lost 6; bases outside the gene matches: 5. CDR3 length equals 15 residues. CDR3 region: CASSQVSAGPGELFF. The CDR3 DNA reads TGCGCCAGCAGCCAAGTCTCAGCGGGGCCCGGGGAGCTGTTTTTT.

The V call is TRBV6-1, the J call TRBJ1-2; TRBD1 aligns across 7 bases. CDR1 and CDR2 (germline): MNHNS, SASEGT. This CDR3 spans 16 amino acids. V trimming: 2 bases; J trimming: 6 bases; junction bases outside the gene matches: 12. CDR3 loop: CASSEPPPGTENGYTF. The CDR3 nucleotides read TGTGCCAGCAGTGAACCACCCCCAGGGACAGAAAATGGCTACACCTTC.

The chain is built from TRBV20-1 and TRBJ1-2; D remains unclear. The CDR3 contains 11 residues. Germline lookup yields CDR1 DFQATT and CDR2 SNEGSKA (reference sequence). Trimming removed 6 bases from V and 6 bases from J, with 11 bases in between. The CDR3 coding sequence is TGCAGTGCCGACATTCAAAATGGCTACACCTTC. Translated: CSADIQNGYTF.

As concerns this clone: One end of the junction varies from germline; a read error may be responsible. The V call is TRBV27, the J call TRBJ1-5; 7 bases fit TRBD1. The germline gives CDR1 MNHEY, CDR2 SMNVEV (reference sequence). This CDR3 has 17 residues. CDR3 bases: TGTGCCAGCAGCTTATTCGGGACAGATAATAGCAATCAGCCCCAGCATTTT. This gives the protein CASSLFGTDNSNQPQHF.

The chain uses TRBV5-1 and TRBJ2-1; 12 nucleotides line up with TRBD1. The V gene's germline CDR1 is SGHRS and CDR2 YFSETQ. V was pared by 4 bases and J by 6 bases, with 8 bases of the junction left unmatched. This CDR3 has 16 residues. In DNA, the CDR3 is TGCGCCAGCAGCAGGGCCGGGACAGGGGGCCTCAATGAGCAGTTCTTC. It translates to CASSRAGTGGLNEQFF. Full variable domain (rest looked up from reference TRBV5-1 and TRBJ2-1): KAGVTQTPRYLIKTRGQQVTLSCSPISGHRSVSWYQQTPGQGLQFLFEYFSETQRNKGNFPGRFSGRQFSNSRSEMNVSTLELGDSALYLCASSRAGTGGLNEQFFGPGTRLTVL.

This chain connects TRBV1 to TRBJ1-1; TRBD1 was called by the table and not checked on the DNA. TRBV1 is flagged as a pseudogene. This CDR3 region has 16 residues. The CDR3, as DNA: TGCACCAGCAGCCATCAACAGGGGGCTGGGAACACTGAAGCTTTCTTT. Residues: CTSSHQQGAGNTEAFF.

The V call is TRBV18, the J call TRBJ1-1; D is ambiguous. CDR1 and CDR2 (germline): KGHSH, LQKENI. The length of the CDR3 is 13 residues. The V end was cut by 4 bases, the J end by 6 bases, with 12 bases between. The DNA of the CDR3 is TGTGCCAGCTCACTAAGAAGCGGGCCTGAAGCTTTCTTT. Protein sequence: CASSLRSGPEAFF.

V and J are TRBV4-3 and TRBJ2-2, with TRBD2 as a possible D gene (6 bases). The V end lost 0 bases, the J end lost 4 bases, and 9 bases lay between the germline ends. Germline V gives CDR1 LGHNA, CDR2 YSLEER. This CDR3 is 15 amino acids long. As DNA, the CDR3 is TGCGCCAGCAGCCAAGAGGCGCGGGGCACCGGGGAGCTGTTTTTT. This encodes CASSQEARGTGELFF.

This clone was seen a few times. V is TRBV6-5 and J is TRBJ1-6; D gene uncertain. The V gene's germline CDR1 is MNHEY and CDR2 SVGAGI. Trimming took 2 bases from V and 4 from J, leaving 12 bases between them. CDR3 size: 16 residues. CDR3 protein: CASSYLLDLYNSPLHF. The CDR3 region has the DNA TGTGCCAGCAGTTACCTACTGGACTTGTATAATTCACCCCTCCACTTT.

The rearrangement uses TRBV6-5 and TRBJ2-7; 9 bases are shared with TRBD2. This CDR3 has 14 amino acids. The germline V gene encodes CDR1 MNHEY and CDR2 SVGAGI. V was pared by 6 bases and J by 6 bases, with 9 bases of the junction left unmatched. CDR3: CASRSPGLAGEQYF. CDR3 bases: TGTGCCAGCAGATCCCCGGGACTAGCTGGCGAGCAGTACTTC.

The V call is TRBV4-2, the J call TRBJ1-3; possible D gene TRBD1, 6 bases. V shed 3 bases and J shed 6 bases, with 15 bases lying between them. The CDR3 is 15 residues long. Looked up from germline, CDR1 is LGHNA and CDR2 is YNFKEQ. The CDR3 region has the DNA TGTGCCAGCAGCCAGCCCGGACAGACATTAAACACCATATATTTT. It is translated as CASSQPGQTLNTIYF.

A few counts support this clone. J is TRBJ1-4 and V is TRBV9; 8 positions agree with TRBD1. V shed 3 bases, J shed 5 bases, and the junction held 6 bases outside the gene matches. Per the germline V gene, CDR1 is SGDLS and CDR2 is YYNGEE. This CDR3 region has 15 residues. The CDR3 sequence is CASSALQGDNEKLFF. The CDR3 nucleotides read TGTGCCAGCAGCGCATTACAGGGGGACAATGAAAAACTGTTTTTT.

V and J are TRBV2 and TRBJ1-6, with TRBD1 as a possible D gene (5 bases). Trimming shortened V by 8 bases and J by 1 base, and 9 bases separated the two germline ends. Germline V gives CDR1 SNHLY, CDR2 FYNNEI. The CDR3 length is 14 residues. CDR3 coding DNA: TGTGCCAGCGGGAGGGGATCCTATAATTCACCCCTCCACTTT. It yields the protein CASGRGSYNSPLHF.

This chain links TRBV28 with TRBJ1-3; TRBD1 might be the D (6 bases). The CDR3 sequence is 14 residues long. V lost 6 bases to trimming and J lost 6 bases, with 15 bases between them. CDR1 MDHEN and CDR2 SYDVKM come from the germline V gene. The CDR3 DNA follows: TGTGCCAGCAGGACAGGACAAAGGGAAAACACCATATATTTT. This sequence encodes CASRTGQRENTIYF.

The table lists this clone with a few counts. The J gene is TRBJ1-2, the V gene TRBV28, with 7 bases matching TRBD1. With 7 bases clipped from V and 3 bases from J, the junction kept 17 bases outside the gene matches. The germline V gene encodes CDR1 MDHEN and CDR2 SYDVKM. The CDR3 extends over 17 amino acids. The CDR3 region is CASNERGLGLAYYGYTF. DNA for the CDR3: TGTGCCAGCAACGAGAGGGGGCTGGGGCTCGCCTACTATGGCTACACCTTC.

The chain is built from TRBV23-1 and TRBJ1-2; TRBD1 is a possible D gene (5 bases). TRBV23-1 is given ORF status, its function remaining uncertain. V was cut by 4 bases and J by 0 bases, with 21 bases left in between. The CDR3 is 18 amino acids. As DNA, the CDR3 is TGCGCCAGCAGTCGGAGGAGGGGTCCCCTTTTCTCTAACTATGGCTACACCTTC. This gives the protein CASSRRRGPLFSNYGYTF.

The chain recombines TRBV3-1 (or the pseudogene TRBV3-2) with TRBJ2-5; D might be TRBD2 (5 bases). The CDR3 length is 14 residues. Germline V gives CDR1 LGHDT, CDR2 YNNKEL (reference sequence). The ends were cut back, 5 bases at V and 2 bases at J, with 12 bases in the middle. The CDR3 loop reads CASSVQTGQETQYF. The CDR3 bases are TGTGCCAGCAGCGTCCAAACGGGGCAAGAGACCCAGTACTTC.

The chain combines TRBV27 with TRBJ1-5; D possibly corresponds to TRBD1 (6 bases). The CDR3 has 14 residues. Germline CDR1 MNHEY, CDR2 SMNVEV (reference sequence). The ends were cut back, 5 bases at V and 1 base at J, with 9 bases in the middle. CDR3 amino acids: CASSLRGSNQPQHF. CDR3 DNA sequence: TGTGCCAGCAGTCTCAGGGGAAGCAATCAGCCCCAGCATTTT.

The chain is built from TRBV9 and TRBJ2-1, with 11 bases aligning to TRBD1. V gave up 3 bases and J gave up 4 bases; unmatched junction bases: 6. This CDR3 comprises 16 residues. The germline V gene encodes CDR1 SGDLS and CDR2 YYNGEE. CDR3 in amino acids: CASSAPGTGGYNEQFF. CDR3 nucleotides: TGTGCCAGCAGCGCCCCCGGGACAGGGGGGTACAATGAGCAGTTCTTC.